These 18 T cell receptor beta chains came from one sample sequenced in a study of blood T cell repertoires in COVID-19. Produced via immunoSEQ multiplex PCR; TCRdb's table is partial and in-frame only. The sample shows roughly 500,000 clones, approximately 90% of them seen only once. The sample comprised PBMCs or T cells enriched from blood (not recorded which). The receptors come from a woman in her 40s who had recovered from COVID-19.

This clone has only one observation. The chain uses TRBV7-6 and TRBJ2-5; TRBD2 matches at 8 bases. With 5 bases clipped from V and 5 bases from J, the junction kept 7 bases outside the gene matches. The CDR3 consists of 14 residues. In germline, CDR1 is SGHVS, CDR2 FNYEAQ. CDR3 nucleotide sequence: TGTGCCAGCAGCCCTAGACTAGCGATGGAGACCCAGTACTTC. Encoded protein: CASSPRLAMETQYF.

This chain joins TRBV2 and TRBJ2-7; TRBD1 might be the D (7 bases). This CDR3 has 14 residues. The V end lost 10 bases, the J end lost 2 bases, and 18 bases lay between the germline ends. Germline V CDR1 and CDR2: SNHLY, FYNNEI. CDR3 protein: CATKGGRGTYEQYF. The CDR3 bases are TGTGCCACCAAGGGGGGCAGGGGGACCTACGAGCAGTACTTC.

This clone came up a few times. The V and J genes are TRBV9 and TRBJ2-2, with 7 bases identical to TRBD1. Trimming cost V 5 bases and J 4 bases; bases outside gene matches: 8. Germline CDR1 reads SGDLS; CDR2 reads YYNGEE. The CDR3 contains 15 residues. CDR3 nucleotide sequence: TGTGCCAGCAGATCGACAGGGTTAGGCACCGGGGAGCTGTTTTTT. The encoded protein is CASRSTGLGTGELFF. Full variable domain (remainder filled in from reference TRBV9 and TRBJ2-2): DSGVTQTPKHLITATGQRVTLRCSPRSGDLSVYWYQQSLDQGLQFLIQYYNGEERAKGNILERFSAQQFPDLHSELNLSSLELGDSALYFCASRSTGLGTGELFFGEGSRLTVL.

This sequence joins TRBV5-6 and TRBJ2-5; 8 bases align to TRBD1. The V gene's germline CDR1 is SGHDT and CDR2 YYEEEE. The CDR3 is made up of 15 amino acids. The ends lost 4 bases at V and 7 bases at J; junction bases unmatched: 12. The CDR3 region has the DNA TGTGCCAGCAGCCCAGCTCCGACAGGGGATGGGACCCAGTACTTC. It translates to CASSPAPTGDGTQYF.

V and J are TRBV12-3 or TRBV12-4 and TRBJ1-1, with 8 bases fitting TRBD1. This CDR3 contains 13 residues. The V gene end was trimmed by 10 bases and the J gene end by 5 bases; junction bases not matched to a gene: 9. CDR3 in amino acids: CATLRGLGTEAFF. CDR3 sequence (DNA): TGTGCCACCCTCAGGGGGCTGGGTACTGAAGCTTTCTTT.

J is TRBJ1-2 and V is TRBV7-9; 10 nucleotides line up with TRBD1. V shed 5 bases, J shed 9 bases, and the junction held 6 bases outside the gene matches. The germline V gene encodes CDR1 SEHNR and CDR2 FQNEAQ (reference sequence). This CDR3 region has 13 residues. CDR3 sequence: CASSAGQGSRYTF. As DNA, the CDR3 is TGTGCCAGCAGCGCGGGACAGGGGTCTCGCTACACCTTC.

This chain links TRBV14 with TRBJ2-1; D might be TRBD2 (6 bases). The V end lost 3 bases, the J end lost 8 bases, and 11 bases lay between the germline ends. CDR3 length: 13 residues. CDR1 and CDR2 (germline): SGHDN, FVKESK. CDR3 sequence reads: CASSQGLLYEQFF. The CDR3 region has the DNA TGTGCCAGCAGCCAGGGACTGCTATATGAGCAGTTCTTC.

This clone was seen just once. The rearrangement uses TRBV2 and TRBJ2-4, with TRBD2 matching 12 bases. Germline lookup yields CDR1 SNHLY and CDR2 FYNNEI. The CDR3 length is 18 residues. Trimming removed 5 bases from V and 2 bases from J; junction bases left unmatched: 10. CDR3 sequence: CASSTHLTSGGTKNIQYF. The CDR3 DNA follows: TGTGCCAGCAGTACCCATTTGACTAGCGGGGGAACCAAAAACATTCAGTACTTC.

This rearrangement joins TRBV5-1 to TRBJ1-1, with TRBD1 identical over 7 bases. CDR3 length: 14 amino acids. Per the germline V gene, CDR1 is SGHRS and CDR2 is YFSETQ. Germline trimming cut 2 bases from V and 7 bases from J; bases unmatched to any gene: 8. CDR3 sequence reads: CASSFVSGGIEAFF. Written as DNA, the CDR3 is TGCGCCAGCAGCTTTGTTTCAGGGGGAATTGAAGCTTTCTTT.

V and J are TRBV5-1 and TRBJ1-4, with TRBD1 matching over 9 bases. The junction had 12 bases not matched to a gene; V was cut back by 4 bases and J by 8 bases. The length of the CDR3 is 16 residues. Looked up from germline, CDR1 is SGHRS and CDR2 is YFSETQ. The CDR3 DNA reads TGCGCCAGCAGCCTGGTCGCGCGGACAGGGGTGGAAAAACTGTTTTTT. It encodes CASSLVARTGVEKLFF. Using reference TRBV5-1 and TRBJ1-4 for the parts outside the CDR3, the full variable domain is KAGVTQTPRYLIKTRGQQVTLSCSPISGHRSVSWYQQTPGQGLQFLFEYFSETQRNKGNFPGRFSGRQFSNSRSEMNVSTLELGDSALYLCASSLVARTGVEKLFFGSGTQLSVL.

V is TRBV7-6 and J is TRBJ2-3; D possibly corresponds to TRBD2 (5 bases). Germline loops: CDR1 SGHVS, CDR2 FNYEAQ. V gave up 3 bases and J gave up 5 bases, with 24 bases separating them. The length of the CDR3 is 18 residues. The DNA of the CDR3 is TGTGCCAGCAGCTTGGAGCCCAGGCCGGAGGAAAAGGAAGATACGCAGTATTTT. Amino acids: CASSLEPRPEEKEDTQYF.

This chain joins TRBV12-5 and TRBJ1-2; tentatively, D is TRBD1 (6 bases). The CDR3 covers 14 residues. The V gene's germline CDR1 is LGHNT and CDR2 FRNRAP. V lost 1 base, J lost 5 bases, and 11 bases lay in between. The CDR3 loop is CASGLAGTNYGYTF. CDR3 in DNA: TGTGCTAGTGGTTTGGCCGGGACAAATTATGGCTACACCTTC.

The chain joins TRBV5-1 to TRBJ2-7; TRBD1 matches at 7 bases. V shed 2 bases, J shed 5 bases, and the junction held 10 bases outside the gene matches. The CDR3 has 15 amino acids. The germline V gene encodes CDR1 SGHRS and CDR2 YFSETQ. The CDR3 region has the DNA TGCGCCAGCAGCTTCGATAGGGGGCCGGTACACGAGCAGTACTTC. The encoded protein is CASSFDRGPVHEQYF.

This chain connects TRBV24-1 to TRBJ1-2; 11 nucleotides match TRBD1. The CDR3 is 18 amino acids. In germline, CDR1 is KGHDR, CDR2 SFDVKD. Unmatched junction bases numbered 13, after V lost 4 bases and J lost 4 bases. CDR3 residues: CATSDSGTGGQMGYGYTF. CDR3 sequence (DNA): TGTGCCACCAGTGACTCCGGGACAGGGGGACAGATGGGCTATGGCTACACCTTC.

This sequence joins TRBV6-1 and TRBJ1-1, with D perhaps TRBD1 (5 bases). The CDR3 is 13 residues long. Deletions cut 1 base from V and 8 bases from J, with 11 bases between. CDR1 is MNHNS and CDR2 is SASEGT in the germline V gene. CDR3 protein: CASSEGGGREAFF. CDR3 bases: TGTGCCAGCAGTGAAGGGGGGGGTAGAGAAGCTTTCTTT.

Turning to this clone: A much larger clone lies one base from this, so it may be a read error. This chain connects TRBV5-8 to TRBJ1-2; D is uncertain. This CDR3 has 13 amino acids. V lost 2 bases and J lost 5, with 10 bases in between. Germline V gene lookup returns CDR1 SGHTS and CDR2 YDEGEE. CDR3 sequence: CASSLAGEYGYTF. CDR3 DNA sequence: TGTGCCAGCAGCTTAGCCGGGGAATATGGCTACACCTTC.

The chain recombines TRBV19 with TRBJ1-1, with TRBD1 as a possible D gene (6 bases). V was pared by 6 bases and J by 0 bases, with 11 bases between. Germline loops: CDR1 LNHDA, CDR2 SQIVND (reference sequence). CDR3 length: 14 amino acids. The CDR3 nucleotides are TGTGCCAGTAGAATCAGGGGCTTGAACACTGAAGCTTTCTTT. Amino acids: CASRIRGLNTEAFF.

This chain connects TRBV24-1 to TRBJ2-5; TRBD1 might be the D (6 bases). Germline CDR1 and CDR2: KGHDR and SFDVKD. The length of the CDR3 is 14 residues. Deletions cut 4 bases from V and 5 bases from J, with 13 bases between. CDR3 sequence (DNA): TGTGCCACCAGTGAGTCAGGGGTGGGGGAGACCCAGTACTTC. Translating gives CATSESGVGETQYF.